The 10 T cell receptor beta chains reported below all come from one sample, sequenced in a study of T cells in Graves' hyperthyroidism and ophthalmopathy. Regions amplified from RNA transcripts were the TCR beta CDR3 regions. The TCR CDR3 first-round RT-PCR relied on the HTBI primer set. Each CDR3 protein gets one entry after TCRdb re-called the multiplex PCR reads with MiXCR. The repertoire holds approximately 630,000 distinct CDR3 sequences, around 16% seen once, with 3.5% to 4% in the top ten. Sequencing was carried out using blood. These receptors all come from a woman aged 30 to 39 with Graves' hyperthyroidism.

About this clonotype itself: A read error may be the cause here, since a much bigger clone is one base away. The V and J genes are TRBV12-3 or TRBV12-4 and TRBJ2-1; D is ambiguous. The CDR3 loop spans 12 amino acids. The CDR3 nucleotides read TGTGCCAGCGGTTTGGGGTACAATAAGCAGTTCTTC. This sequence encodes CASGLGYNKQFF.

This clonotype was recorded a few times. DNA of the CDR3: TGTGCCAGCAGCTATCGGGTACATCAAGAGACCCAGTACTTC. Protein: CASSYRVHQETQYF. This chain connects TRBV12-3 or TRBV12-4 to TRBJ2-5; no reliable D call. This CDR3 is built from 14 residues. Trimming shortened V by 6 bases and J by 2 bases, and 13 bases separated the two germline ends.

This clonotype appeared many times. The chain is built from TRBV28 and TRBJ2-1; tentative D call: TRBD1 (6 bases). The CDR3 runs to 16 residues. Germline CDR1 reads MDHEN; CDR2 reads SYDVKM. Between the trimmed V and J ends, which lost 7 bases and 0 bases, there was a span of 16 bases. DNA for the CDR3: TGTGCCAGCACTTCAGTCCGGGACAACTCCTACAATGAGCAGTTCTTC. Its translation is CASTSVRDNSYNEQFF.

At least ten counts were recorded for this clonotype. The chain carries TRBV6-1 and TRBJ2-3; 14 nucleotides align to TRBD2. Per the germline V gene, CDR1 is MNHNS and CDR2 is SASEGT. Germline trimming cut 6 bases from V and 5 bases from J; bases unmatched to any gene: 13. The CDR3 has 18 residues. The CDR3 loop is CASSATLRLAGGGDTQYF. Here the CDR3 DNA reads TGTGCCAGCAGCGCAACCCTCAGACTAGCGGGAGGGGGAGATACGCAGTATTTT.

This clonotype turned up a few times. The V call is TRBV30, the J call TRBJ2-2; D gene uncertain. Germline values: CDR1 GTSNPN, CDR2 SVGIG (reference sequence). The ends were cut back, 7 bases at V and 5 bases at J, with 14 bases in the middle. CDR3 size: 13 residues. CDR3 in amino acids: CASILVRTGELFF. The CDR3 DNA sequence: TGTGCCTCAATTTTAGTTCGGACCGGGGAGCTGTTTTTT.

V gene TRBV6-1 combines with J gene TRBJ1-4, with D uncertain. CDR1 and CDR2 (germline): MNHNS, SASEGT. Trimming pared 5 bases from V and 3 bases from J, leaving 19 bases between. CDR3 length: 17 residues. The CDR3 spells CASSHSRHPAANEKLFF. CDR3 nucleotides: TGTGCCAGCAGTCATTCCCGACATCCGGCGGCTAATGAAAAACTGTTTTTT.

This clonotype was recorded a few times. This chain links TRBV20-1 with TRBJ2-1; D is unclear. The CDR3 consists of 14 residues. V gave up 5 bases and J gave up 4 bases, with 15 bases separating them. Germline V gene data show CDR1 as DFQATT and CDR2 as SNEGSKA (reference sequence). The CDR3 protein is CSALIPGLYNEQFF. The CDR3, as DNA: TGCAGTGCTTTAATACCCGGGCTTTACAATGAGCAGTTCTTC.

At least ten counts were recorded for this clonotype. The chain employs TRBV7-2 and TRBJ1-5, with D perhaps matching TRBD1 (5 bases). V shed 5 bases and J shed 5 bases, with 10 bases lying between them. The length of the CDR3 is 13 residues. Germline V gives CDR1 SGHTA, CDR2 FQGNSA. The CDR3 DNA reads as TGTGCCAGCAGCCCCAGGGTGGATCAGCCCCAGCATTTT. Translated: CASSPRVDQPQHF.

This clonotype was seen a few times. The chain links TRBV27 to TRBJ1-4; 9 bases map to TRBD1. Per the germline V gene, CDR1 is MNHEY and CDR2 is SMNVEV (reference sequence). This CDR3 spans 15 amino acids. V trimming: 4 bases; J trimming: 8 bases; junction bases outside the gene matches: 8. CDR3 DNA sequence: TGTGCCAGCAGTTCACTACAGGGGGCGGGGGAAAAACTGTTTTTT. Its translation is CASSSLQGAGEKLFF.

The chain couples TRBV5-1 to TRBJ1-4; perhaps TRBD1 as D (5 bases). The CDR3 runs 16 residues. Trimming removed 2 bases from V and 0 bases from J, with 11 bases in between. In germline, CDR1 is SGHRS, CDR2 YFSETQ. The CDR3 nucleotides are TGCGCCAGCAGCTTTAGACAGATCGCAACTAATGAAAAACTGTTTTTT. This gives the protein CASSFRQIATNEKLFF. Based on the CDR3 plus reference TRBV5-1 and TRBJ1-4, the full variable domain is KAGVTQTPRYLIKTRGQQVTLSCSPISGHRSVSWYQQTPGQGLQFLFEYFSETQRNKGNFPGRFSGRQFSNSRSEMNVSTLELGDSALYLCASSFRQIATNEKLFFGSGTQLSVL.